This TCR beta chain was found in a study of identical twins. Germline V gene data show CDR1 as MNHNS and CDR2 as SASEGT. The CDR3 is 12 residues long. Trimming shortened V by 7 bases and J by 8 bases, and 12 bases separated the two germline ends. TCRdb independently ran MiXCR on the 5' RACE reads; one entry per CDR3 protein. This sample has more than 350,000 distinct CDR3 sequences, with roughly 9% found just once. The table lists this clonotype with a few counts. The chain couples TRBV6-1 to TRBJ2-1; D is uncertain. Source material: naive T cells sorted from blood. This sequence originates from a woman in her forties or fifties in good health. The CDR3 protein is CASNHGVDEQFF. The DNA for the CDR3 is TGTGCCAGCAACCACGGCGTGGATGAGCAGTTCTTC.